The 29 T cell receptor beta chains listed next were all sequenced from one sample in a study of shared clonotypes between healthy human individuals. Clones were sequenced by immunoSEQ multiplex PCR, and TCRdb holds only the in-frame ones, with some missing. The sample shows roughly 2,500,000 clones, 93% of them seen only once. Sequencing input: naive CD4+ T cells from PBMCs. Regarding subset: CD45RA+ positively selected. The receptor source for this set is a man aged 18 to 30 in good health. Some clones in this sample may be carry-over from other donors' samples.

This chain joins TRBV29-1 and TRBJ1-5; D is unclear. The CDR3 totals 15 residues. V was pared by 4 bases and J by 1 base, with 14 bases between. Germline CDR1 is SQVTM and CDR2 is ANQGSEA. The DNA of the CDR3 is TGCAGCGTTGGCCCCCAAGGGCAGAGCAATCAGCCCCAGCATTTT. Protein sequence: CSVGPQGQSNQPQHF.

This clone was found a few times. The sample holds other DNA sequences that translate to the same CDR3. The V gene is TRBV5-1, the J gene TRBJ1-1; D is undetermined. Deletions cut 0 bases from V and 5 bases from J, with 8 bases between. CDR1 is SGHRS, CDR2 YFSETQ, per germline. CDR3 size: 13 residues. This CDR3 is CASSLEVGTEAFF. The DNA of the CDR3 is TGCGCCAGCAGCTTGGAGGTAGGGACTGAAGCTTTCTTT.

Details on this clone: This specimen includes other DNA sequences encoding the same CDR3. The chain employs TRBV5-1 and TRBJ1-5; no definite D call. Trimming left V 1 base short and J 2 bases short, with 4 bases between. CDR1 is SGHRS and CDR2 is YFSETQ in the germline V gene. The CDR3 has 13 residues. In DNA, the CDR3 is TGCGCCAGCAGCTTGTCCGGCAATCAGCCCCAGCATTTT. It specifies CASSLSGNQPQHF. Complete variable domain (other parts from reference TRBV5-1 and TRBJ1-5): KAGVTQTPRYLIKTRGQQVTLSCSPISGHRSVSWYQQTPGQGLQFLFEYFSETQRNKGNFPGRFSGRQFSNSRSEMNVSTLELGDSALYLCASSLSGNQPQHFGDGTRLSIL.

This sequence joins TRBV5-1 and TRBJ2-7; possible D gene TRBD2, 5 bases. Germline CDR1 is SGHRS and CDR2 is YFSETQ. The CDR3 spans 15 residues. The V end was cut by 3 bases, the J end by 4 bases, with 17 bases between. CDR3 loop: CASSSHLDRGYEQYF. In nucleotides, the CDR3 is TGCGCCAGCAGCTCCCACCTCGACCGAGGGTACGAGCAGTACTTC. Looking up the rest from reference TRBV5-1 and TRBJ2-7 gives the full variable domain: KAGVTQTPRYLIKTRGQQVTLSCSPISGHRSVSWYQQTPGQGLQFLFEYFSETQRNKGNFPGRFSGRQFSNSRSEMNVSTLELGDSALYLCASSSHLDRGYEQYFGPGTRLTVT.

This chain links TRBV10-1 with TRBJ1-1; D unresolved. Germline lookup yields CDR1 WNHNN and CDR2 SYGVQD (reference sequence). The CDR3 loop spans 13 amino acids. V was trimmed by 2 bases and J by 1 base, leaving 5 bases between them. The CDR3: CASSEQRNTEAFF. The CDR3 DNA sequence: TGCGCCAGCAGTGAGCAAAGGAACACTGAAGCTTTCTTT.

This clone was found once. This chain links TRBV9 with TRBJ2-1; a possible D gene is TRBD1 (5 bases). CDR1 is SGDLS, CDR2 YYNGEE, per germline. V was cut by 4 bases and J by 6 bases, with 23 bases left in between. This CDR3 spans 17 amino acids. The CDR3 sequence: CASSLQTRVRSGNEQFF. DNA for the CDR3: TGTGCCAGCAGCCTACAAACCAGGGTTCGATCGGGCAATGAGCAGTTCTTC. The complete variable domain, with remaining parts taken from reference TRBV9 and TRBJ2-1, reads DSGVTQTPKHLITATGQRVTLRCSPRSGDLSVYWYQQSLDQGLQFLIQYYNGEERAKGNILERFSAQQFPDLHSELNLSSLELGDSALYFCASSLQTRVRSGNEQFFGPGTRLTVL.

The chain uses TRBV4-1 and TRBJ2-1, with 11 bases fitting TRBD2. The CDR3 is 16 amino acids. Germline V gene sequence: CDR1 MGHRA, CDR2 YSYEKL. V lost 3 bases and J lost 7; bases outside the gene matches: 8. The CDR3 sequence: CASSHRGASGRNEQFF. DNA of the CDR3: TGCGCCAGCAGCCACCGAGGGGCTAGCGGGAGGAATGAGCAGTTCTTC.

The rearrangement uses TRBV19 and TRBJ2-1; 13 bases map to TRBD2. Germline V gene lookup returns CDR1 LNHDA and CDR2 SQIVND (reference sequence). This CDR3 spans 15 amino acids. Trimming took 5 bases from V and 7 from J; bases not matched to a gene: 5. The CDR3 coding sequence is TGTGCCAGTAGTGCGACTAGCGGGAGGTTTAATGAGCAGTTCTTC. It is translated as CASSATSGRFNEQFF.

This chain links TRBV6-7 with TRBJ2-7; the match to TRBD2 covers 13 bases. TRBV6-7 is an open reading frame, and its role is uncertain. V lost 6 bases and J lost 5; bases outside the gene matches: 10. The CDR3 is made up of 16 amino acids. The CDR3 loop reads CASRKLAGGPINEQYF. DNA of the CDR3: TGTGCCAGCAGAAAACTAGCGGGAGGGCCCATTAACGAGCAGTACTTC.

The rearrangement uses TRBV6-1 and TRBJ1-1; D unclear. Germline CDR1 is MNHNS and CDR2 is SASEGT. Trimming removed 6 bases from V and 3 bases from J, with 5 bases in between. This CDR3 is built from 11 residues. DNA for the CDR3: TGTGCCAGCAGCAGCTACACTGAAGCTTTCTTT. This codes for CASSSYTEAFF.

The genes are TRBV11-3 and TRBJ2-2; 8 positions match TRBD1. V trimming: 5 bases; J trimming: 6 bases; junction bases outside the gene matches: 5. There are 14 residues in the CDR3. The germline CDR1 and CDR2 sequences are SGHNT and YENEEA. This chain's CDR3 is CASSPMTGAGELFF. In DNA, the CDR3 is TGTGCCAGCAGCCCAATGACAGGGGCCGGGGAGCTGTTTTTT.

Comment on this clone: The sample has other DNA sequences that encode this CDR3 too. The genes are TRBV18 and TRBJ2-7; 8 positions agree with TRBD1. V lost 0 bases, J lost 2 bases, and 3 bases stayed unmatched. The CDR3 runs to 15 residues. The germline gives CDR1 KGHSH, CDR2 LQKENI. In nucleotides, the CDR3 is TGTGCCAGCTCACCACCGGGACAGGACCCCTACGAGCAGTACTTC. Its protein product is CASSPPGQDPYEQYF.

J is TRBJ2-2 and V is TRBV7-3, with 8 nucleotides matching TRBD2. The germline V gene encodes CDR1 SGHTA and CDR2 FQGTGA. J lost 6 bases, V lost 5 bases, and 2 bases had no gene match. This CDR3 contains 13 residues. DNA for the CDR3: TGTGCCAGCAGCGGAGCGGGAGCCGGGGAGCTGTTTTTT. This gives the protein CASSGAGAGELFF. The full variable domain, completed using reference TRBV7-3 and TRBJ2-2, is GAGVSQTPSNKVTEKGKYVELRCDPISGHTALYWYRQSLGQGPEFLIYFQGTGAADDSGLPNDRFFAVRPEGSVSTLKIQRTERGDSAVYLCASSGAGAGELFFGEGSRLTVL.

The chain recombines TRBV9 with TRBJ2-2, with D uncertain. The germline CDR1 and CDR2 sequences are SGDLS and YYNGEE. The CDR3 totals 16 residues. V dropped 2 bases and J dropped 3 bases, with 14 bases sitting between them. The CDR3 DNA follows: TGTGCCAGCAGCGTGGGATTAGCCAGAGACACCGGGGAGCTGTTTTTT. Amino acid sequence: CASSVGLARDTGELFF.

This clone has just a few counts. The chain has TRBV7-9 and TRBJ1-1; TRBD1 is a possible D gene (5 bases). Germline CDR1 reads SEHNR; CDR2 reads FQNEAQ (reference sequence). This CDR3 region has 11 residues. This chain's CDR3 is CAAGLGTEAFF. The DNA of the CDR3 is TGTGCGGCGGGGCTGGGGACTGAAGCTTTCTTT.

The chain employs TRBV19 and TRBJ2-7; D possibly corresponds to TRBD1 (7 bases). The germline CDR1 and CDR2 sequences are LNHDA and SQIVND (reference sequence). The CDR3 consists of 15 residues. V was cut by 6 bases and J by 2 bases, with 17 bases left in between. The CDR3 loop reads CASSSRGVPPYEQYF. The CDR3 DNA reads as TGTGCCAGTAGCAGCAGGGGGGTCCCACCCTACGAGCAGTACTTC.

The V and J genes are TRBV6-6 and TRBJ1-2; 8 bases agree with TRBD1. With 2 bases clipped from V and 8 bases from J, the junction kept 7 bases outside the gene matches. Germline-derived CDR1 and CDR2 are MNHNY and SVGAGI (reference sequence). The CDR3 sequence is 14 residues long. The chain's CDR3 is CASSYTGQGGGYTF. The CDR3, as DNA: TGTGCCAGCAGTTACACCGGACAGGGTGGCGGCTACACCTTC.

The J gene is TRBJ2-7, the V gene TRBV19; possible D gene TRBD1, 6 bases. The CDR3 runs 15 residues. CDR1 is LNHDA and CDR2 is SQIVND in the germline V gene (reference sequence). Trimming took off 5 bases at V and 4 bases at J, with 18 bases between the two ends. CDR3 amino acids: CASSLTGLRDYEQYF. CDR3 sequence (DNA): TGTGCCAGTAGTTTAACAGGGCTTCGAGATTACGAGCAGTACTTC.

The V call is TRBV5-5, the J call TRBJ2-6; a weak D match, TRBD1 (6 bases). The CDR3 contains 16 residues. Between the trimmed V and J ends, which lost 0 bases and 0 bases, there was a span of 7 bases. The germline V gene has CDR1 SGHKS and CDR2 YYEKEE (reference sequence). The CDR3 here is CASSLAGVSGANVLTF. CDR3 nucleotides: TGTGCCAGCAGCTTGGCAGGGGTCTCTGGGGCCAACGTCCTGACTTTC.

V gene TRBV2 combines with J gene TRBJ2-7; the D is unclear. Germline V gene sequence: CDR1 SNHLY, CDR2 FYNNEI. This CDR3 comprises 12 residues. V dropped 5 bases and J dropped 4 bases, with 9 bases sitting between them. CDR3 protein: CASSRHPYEQYF. The CDR3 coding sequence is TGTGCCAGCAGTCGACACCCTTACGAGCAGTACTTC.

The rearrangement uses TRBV4-3 and TRBJ2-2; no clear D gene. CDR1 is LGHNA and CDR2 is YSLEER in the germline V gene. The CDR3 covers 14 residues. The V and J ends lost 0 bases and 5 bases respectively, with 7 bases between them. The chain's CDR3 is CASSQDWGTGELFF. In DNA form, the CDR3 reads TGCGCCAGCAGCCAAGATTGGGGTACCGGGGAGCTGTTTTTT.

The genes are TRBV2 and TRBJ1-1; D is uncertain. Trimming cost V 4 bases and J 7 bases, with 13 bases left between them. The germline V gene encodes CDR1 SNHLY and CDR2 FYNNEI. The CDR3 sequence is 13 residues long. CDR3: CASSATETIEAFF. The CDR3 bases are TGTGCCAGCAGTGCCACGGAAACAATTGAAGCTTTCTTT.

This chain joins TRBV6-1 and TRBJ2-1; TRBD2 aligns across 9 bases. This CDR3 is 13 amino acids long. V lost 7 bases to trimming and J lost 12 bases; unmatched junction nucleotides: 10. Germline CDR1 reads MNHNS; CDR2 reads SASEGT. The DNA of the CDR3 is TGTGCCAGCACGGGGACTAGCCGTAATTGGCAGTTCTTC. Protein sequence: CASTGTSRNWQFF.

V gene TRBV7-2 combines with J gene TRBJ1-2; tentatively, D is TRBD1 (5 bases). Germline V gene sequence: CDR1 SGHTA, CDR2 FQGNSA. The CDR3 is 11 amino acids. Trimming shortened V by 11 bases and J by 4 bases, and 11 bases separated the two germline ends. CDR3 nucleotides: TGTGCCCCCAGGGCGGTCTATGGCTACACCTTC. Its translation: CAPRAVYGYTF.

This sequence joins TRBV6-5 and TRBJ1-6, with D possibly being TRBD1 (5 bases). The ends were cut back, 4 bases at V and 7 bases at J, with 11 bases in the middle. The CDR3 is made up of 14 amino acids. CDR1 and CDR2 (germline): MNHEY, SVGAGI. For the CDR3, the DNA is TGTGCCAGCAGTTTTAGCCGGGACAATTCACCCCTCCACTTT. It yields the protein CASSFSRDNSPLHF.

This chain connects TRBV28 to TRBJ1-2, with D hard to call. Trimming stripped 5 bases from V and 7 bases from J, with 17 bases between. Per the germline V gene, CDR1 is MDHEN and CDR2 is SYDVKM. This CDR3 is 14 amino acids long. CDR3 nucleotide sequence: TGTGCCAGCAGTCAGACCCCTTGGGTGGGTGGCTACACCTTC. This gives the protein CASSQTPWVGGYTF.

This chain connects TRBV7-2 to TRBJ2-5; D might be TRBD1 (6 bases). The DNA matches TRBJ2-7 better at its end, which makes the J call doubtful. Germline V lookup: CDR1 SGHTA, CDR2 FQGNSA. There are 13 residues in the CDR3. The CDR3 region is CASSLARGYEQYF. The DNA of the CDR3 is TGTGCCAGCAGCTTAGCCAGGGGATACGAGCAGTACTTC.

The chain is built from TRBV19 and TRBJ2-6; 10 bases fit TRBD1. This CDR3 has 19 residues. Germline V lookup: CDR1 LNHDA, CDR2 SQIVND (reference sequence). Unmatched junction bases numbered 15, after V lost 8 bases and J lost 2 bases. CDR3 sequence: CASAPLRDRGSAGANVLTF. The DNA for the CDR3 is TGTGCCAGTGCCCCCCTCCGGGACAGGGGTTCCGCTGGGGCCAACGTCCTGACTTTC.

For this clone: The junction shows a germline mismatch at one end, possibly a read error. The rearrangement links TRBV29-1 to TRBJ1-1; TRBD1 is a possible D gene (6 bases). CDR1 and CDR2 (germline): SQVTM, ANQGSEA. The CDR3 sequence is 15 residues long. The chain's CDR3 is CSVEIAGGRTLEALF. As DNA, the CDR3 is TGCAGCGTTGAAATAGCGGGGGGCCGCACCCTTGAAGCTCTCTTT.